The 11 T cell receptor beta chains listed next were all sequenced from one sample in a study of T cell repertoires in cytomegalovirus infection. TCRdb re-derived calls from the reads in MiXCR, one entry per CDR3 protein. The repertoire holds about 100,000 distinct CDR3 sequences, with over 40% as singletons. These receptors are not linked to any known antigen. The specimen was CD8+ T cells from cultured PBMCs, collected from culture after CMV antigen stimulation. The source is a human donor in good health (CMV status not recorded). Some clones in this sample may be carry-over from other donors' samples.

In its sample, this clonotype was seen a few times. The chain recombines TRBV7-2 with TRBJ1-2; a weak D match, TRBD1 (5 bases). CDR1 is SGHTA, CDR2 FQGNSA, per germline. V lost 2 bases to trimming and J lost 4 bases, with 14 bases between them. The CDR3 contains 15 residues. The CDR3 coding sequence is TGTGCCAGCAGCTTATACAGGAGTAACCTCTATGGCTACACCTTC. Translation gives CASSLYRSNLYGYTF. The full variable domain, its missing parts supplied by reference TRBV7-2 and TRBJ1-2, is GAGVSQSPSNKVTEKGKDVELRCDPISGHTALYWYRQSLGQGLEFLIYFQGNSAPDKSGLPSDRFSAERTGGSVSTLTIQRTQQEDSAVYLCASSLYRSNLYGYTFGSGTRLTVV.

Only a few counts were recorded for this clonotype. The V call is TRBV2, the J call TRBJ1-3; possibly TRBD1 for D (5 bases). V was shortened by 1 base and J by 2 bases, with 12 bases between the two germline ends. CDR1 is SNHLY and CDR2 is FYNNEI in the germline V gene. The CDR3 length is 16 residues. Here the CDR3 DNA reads TGTGCCAGCAGTGAAGGGTTTCCAGGGACTGGAAACACCATATATTTT. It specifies CASSEGFPGTGNTIYF.

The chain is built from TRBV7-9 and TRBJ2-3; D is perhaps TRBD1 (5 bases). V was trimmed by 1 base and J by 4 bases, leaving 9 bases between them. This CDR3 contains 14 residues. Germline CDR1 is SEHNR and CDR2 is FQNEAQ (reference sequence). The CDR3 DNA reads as TGTGCCAGCAGCTTAGGGGGCTGGGCAGATACGCAGTATTTT. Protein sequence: CASSLGGWADTQYF.

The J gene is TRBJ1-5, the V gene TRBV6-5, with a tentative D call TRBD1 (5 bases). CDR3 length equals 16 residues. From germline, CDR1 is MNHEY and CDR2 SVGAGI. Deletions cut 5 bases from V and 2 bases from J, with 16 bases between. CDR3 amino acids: CASSLGVRNGNQPQHF. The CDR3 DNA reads TGTGCCAGCAGTCTAGGGGTCCGAAATGGCAATCAGCCCCAGCATTTT.

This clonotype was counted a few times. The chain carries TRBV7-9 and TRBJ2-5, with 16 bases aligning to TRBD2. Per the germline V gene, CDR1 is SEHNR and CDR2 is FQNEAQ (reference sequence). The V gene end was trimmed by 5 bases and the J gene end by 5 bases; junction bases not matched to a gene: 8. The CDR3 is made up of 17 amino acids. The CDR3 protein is CASSLGTSGGAGETQYF. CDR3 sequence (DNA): TGTGCCAGCAGCCTTGGGACTAGCGGGGGGGCTGGGGAGACCCAGTACTTC.

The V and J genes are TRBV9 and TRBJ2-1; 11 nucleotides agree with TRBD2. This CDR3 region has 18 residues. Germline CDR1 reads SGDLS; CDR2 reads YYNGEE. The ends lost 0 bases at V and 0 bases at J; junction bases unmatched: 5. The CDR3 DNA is TGTGCCAGCAGCGTAGGTCCTAGCGGGGGGAGCTCCTACAATGAGCAGTTCTTC. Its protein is CASSVGPSGGSSYNEQFF.

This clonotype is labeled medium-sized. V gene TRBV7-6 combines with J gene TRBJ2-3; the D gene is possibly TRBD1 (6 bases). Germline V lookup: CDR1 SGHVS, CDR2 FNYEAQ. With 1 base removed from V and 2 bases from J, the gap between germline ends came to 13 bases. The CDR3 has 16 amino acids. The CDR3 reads CASSLGWQGPTDTQYF. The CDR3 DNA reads TGTGCCAGCAGCTTAGGTTGGCAGGGGCCCACAGATACGCAGTATTTT.

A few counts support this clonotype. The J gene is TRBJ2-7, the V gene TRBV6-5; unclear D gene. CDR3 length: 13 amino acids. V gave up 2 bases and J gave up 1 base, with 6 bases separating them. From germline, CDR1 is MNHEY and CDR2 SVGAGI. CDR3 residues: CASSYQGSYEQYF. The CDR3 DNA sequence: TGTGCCAGCAGTTACCAAGGTTCCTACGAGCAGTACTTC.

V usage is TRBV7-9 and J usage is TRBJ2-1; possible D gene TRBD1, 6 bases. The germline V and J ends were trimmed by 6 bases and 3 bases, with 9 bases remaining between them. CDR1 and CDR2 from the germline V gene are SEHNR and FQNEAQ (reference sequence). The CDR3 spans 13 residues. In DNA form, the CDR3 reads TGTGCCAGCAGTGAGACAGGCTACAATGAGCAGTTCTTC. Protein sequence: CASSETGYNEQFF. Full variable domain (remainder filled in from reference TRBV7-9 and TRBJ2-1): DTGVSQNPRHKITKRGQNVTFRCDPISEHNRLYWYRQTLGQGPEFLTYFQNEAQLEKSRLLSDRFSAERPKGSFSTLEIQRTEQGDSAMYLCASSETGYNEQFFGPGTRLTVL.

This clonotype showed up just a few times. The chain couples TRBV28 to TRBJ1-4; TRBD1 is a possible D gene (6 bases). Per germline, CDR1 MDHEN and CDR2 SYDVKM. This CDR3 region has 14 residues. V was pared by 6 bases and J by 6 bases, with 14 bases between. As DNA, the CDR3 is TGTGCCAGCAGCCCCCCGGACAGAGATGAAAAACTGTTTTTT. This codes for CASSPPDRDEKLFF. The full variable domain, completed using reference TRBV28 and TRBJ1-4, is DVKVTQSSRYLVKRTGEKVFLECVQDMDHENMFWYRQDPGLGLRLIYFSYDVKMKEKGDIPEGYSVSREKKERFSLILESASTNQTSMYLCASSPPDRDEKLFFGSGTQLSVL.

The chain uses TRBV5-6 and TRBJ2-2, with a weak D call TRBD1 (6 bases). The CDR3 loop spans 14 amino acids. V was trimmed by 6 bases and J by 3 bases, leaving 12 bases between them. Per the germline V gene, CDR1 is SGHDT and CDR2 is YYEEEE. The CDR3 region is CASTPQGDTGELFF. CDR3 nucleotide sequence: TGTGCCAGCACCCCACAGGGCGACACCGGGGAGCTGTTTTTT.